Each of the 27 T cell receptor beta chains below was sequenced from the same sample in a study of blood T cell repertoires in COVID-19. TCRdb's table, derived via immunoSEQ multiplex PCR, lists solely in-frame clones and lacks some. Among around 41,000 clones listed, about 83% were seen once. Input material: peripheral blood. These receptors originate from a woman of 80 years or more with active or convalescent COVID-19.

The chain carries TRBV15 and TRBJ1-4; 7 bases agree with TRBD1. This CDR3 region has 16 residues. Germline trimming cut 0 bases from V and 4 bases from J; bases unmatched to any gene: 5. Per the germline V gene, CDR1 is LNHNV and CDR2 is YYDKDF (reference sequence). The CDR3 nucleotides are TGTGCCACCAGCAGAGATCCGAACAGGGGTAATGAAAAACTGTTTTTT. It specifies CATSRDPNRGNEKLFF.

The chain joins TRBV19 to TRBJ2-6; D is unclear. The germline gives CDR1 LNHDA, CDR2 SQIVND (reference sequence). Trimming removed 1 base from V and 0 bases from J, with 10 bases in between. CDR3 length equals 17 residues. The CDR3 is CASSIGSLNSGANVLTF. In nucleotides, the CDR3 is TGTGCCAGTAGTATAGGTTCACTTAACTCTGGGGCCAACGTCCTGACTTTC.

The CDR3 DNA reads as TGTGCCACCAGCAGTTTCGGCGGGAGAATCAACACCGGGGAGCTGTTTTTT. It is translated as CATSSFGGRINTGELFF. The chain recombines TRBV15 with TRBJ2-2, with 7 bases aligning to TRBD2. Germline V gives CDR1 LNHNV, CDR2 YYDKDF (reference sequence). This CDR3 contains 17 residues. The V gene end was trimmed by 3 bases and the J gene end by 2 bases; junction bases not matched to a gene: 9.

This sequence joins TRBV28 and TRBJ1-2; no clear D. Trimming cost V 4 bases and J 2 bases, with 8 bases left between them. Germline-derived CDR1 and CDR2 are MDHEN and SYDVKM. The CDR3 is 13 residues long. DNA for the CDR3: TGTGCCAGCAGTTCACTTCCGAACTATGGCTACACCTTC. Protein: CASSSLPNYGYTF.

V and J are TRBV7-9 and TRBJ2-1, with 7 positions matching TRBD1. V lost 5 bases to trimming and J lost 5 bases; unmatched junction nucleotides: 15. Germline V gene sequence: CDR1 SEHNR, CDR2 FQNEAQ (reference sequence). The CDR3 runs 17 residues. The CDR3 nucleotides read TGTGCCAGCAGCCACACGAACAGGGGAAATTTGGACAATGAGCAGTTCTTC. Translation gives CASSHTNRGNLDNEQFF.

The sample holds a few counts of this clone. This chain links TRBV28 with TRBJ2-7; TRBD1 matches at 11 bases. This CDR3 has 14 amino acids. Germline assignment: CDR1 MDHEN and CDR2 SYDVKM. CDR3 amino acids: CAGQGAWTRFEQYF. The CDR3 DNA is TGTGCTGGACAGGGGGCTTGGACTAGGTTCGAGCAGTACTTC.

V is TRBV30 and J is TRBJ1-1, with 7 positions matching TRBD1. CDR3 size: 15 residues. J was trimmed by 0 bases and V by 2 bases; bases with no gene match: 6. Germline values: CDR1 GTSNPN, CDR2 SVGIG (reference sequence). The chain's CDR3 is CAWSRGRVVNTEAFF. Written as DNA, the CDR3 is TGTGCCTGGAGTAGGGGGCGAGTAGTGAACACTGAAGCTTTCTTT.

DNA for the CDR3: TGTGCCACCAGCACGACTCTATACGGGAGGTCAGATACGCAGTATTTT. This translates into CATSTTLYGRSDTQYF. The rearrangement joins TRBV15 to TRBJ2-3; 7 bases agree with TRBD2. The V segment lost 4 bases and the J segment 4 bases; nucleotides outside the gene matches: 11. The CDR3 length is 16 residues. CDR1 is LNHNV, CDR2 YYDKDF, per germline (reference sequence).

The V call is TRBV10-1, the J call TRBJ2-3; 14 nucleotides agree with TRBD2. This CDR3 comprises 17 residues. The V and J ends lost 9 bases and 5 bases, in that order; junction bases with no gene match: 13. In germline, CDR1 is WNHNN, CDR2 SYGVQD (reference sequence). The CDR3 nucleotides read TGCGCCAGGACCTCTAGGACTAGCGGGAGGTACGGAGATACGCAGTATTTT. It is translated as CARTSRTSGRYGDTQYF.

This chain connects TRBV28 to TRBJ2-1, with 10 nucleotides matching TRBD1. Unmatched junction bases numbered 26, after V lost 3 bases and J lost 6 bases. The CDR3 is made up of 22 amino acids. The germline V gene encodes CDR1 MDHEN and CDR2 SYDVKM. CDR3 in DNA: TGTGCCAGCAGTTTCCCGGACCGACAGGGGGCCTTTTACGCAGATGGGTTCAATGAGCAGTTCTTC. Residues: CASSFPDRQGAFYADGFNEQFF.

The CDR3 reads CASRQGLETNNEQFF. The CDR3 bases are TGTGCCAGCAGACAGGGGCTAGAGACTAACAATGAGCAGTTCTTC. This chain joins TRBV27 and TRBJ2-1, with TRBD1 matching over 7 bases. V lost 6 bases to trimming and J lost 5 bases; unmatched junction nucleotides: 10. This CDR3 has 15 amino acids. Germline V gene data show CDR1 as MNHEY and CDR2 as SMNVEV (reference sequence).

DNA of the CDR3: TGTGCCAGCAGTCTCATGGACAGTGGGAGAACTGAAGCTTTCTTT. It is translated as CASSLMDSGRTEAFF. V usage is TRBV28 and J usage is TRBJ1-1; TRBD1 is a possible D gene (6 bases). The CDR3 runs to 15 residues. Trimming pared 5 bases from V and 5 bases from J, leaving 18 bases between. In germline, CDR1 is MDHEN, CDR2 SYDVKM.

This chain connects TRBV18 to TRBJ2-7; TRBD2 matches 14 bases. V was pared by 1 base and J by 6 bases, with 11 bases of the junction left unmatched. CDR3 length: 18 amino acids. The germline gives CDR1 KGHSH, CDR2 LQKENI. The CDR3 region is CASSPQTSGRAFAGEQYF. The DNA for the CDR3 is TGTGCCAGCTCACCACAGACTAGCGGGAGGGCCTTCGCAGGCGAGCAGTACTTC.

This clone has only one observation. This chain links TRBV6-1 with TRBJ2-1; the match to TRBD1 covers 8 bases. Trimming at V came to 4 bases and at J to 6 bases, leaving 14 bases not matched to a gene. The CDR3 extends over 17 amino acids. Germline assignment: CDR1 MNHNS and CDR2 SASEGT. DNA of the CDR3: TGTGCCAGCAGTGGCGGCGGGGCGGGACAGGAAGGCAATGAGCAGTTCTTC. Encoded protein: CASSGGGAGQEGNEQFF.

The gene calls are TRBV12-3 or TRBV12-4 and TRBJ2-1; possibly TRBD1 for D (5 bases). The CDR3 extends over 13 amino acids. The V end was cut by 5 bases, the J end by 9 bases, with 14 bases between. Here the CDR3 DNA reads TGTGCCAGCAGTCCGAGACAGTTGGGTGAGCAGTTCTTC. It encodes CASSPRQLGEQFF.

The chain carries TRBV4-2 and TRBJ2-1; the D gene is possibly TRBD2 (6 bases). Per the germline V gene, CDR1 is LGHNA and CDR2 is YNFKEQ. The CDR3 length is 16 residues. V lost 0 bases, J lost 0 bases, and 9 bases lay in between. CDR3 DNA: TGTGCCAGCAGCCAAGACGGCGGGGACTCCTACAATGAGCAGTTCTTC. It translates to CASSQDGGDSYNEQFF.

A single count supports this clone. Compared with germline, one end of the junction differs, possibly owing to a read error. V usage is TRBV28 and J usage is TRBJ2-7, with D possibly being TRBD1 (5 bases). The CDR3 is 14 residues long. Germline loops: CDR1 MDHEN, CDR2 SYDVKM. CDR3 amino acids: CASRRRTPSFEQYF. Written as DNA, the CDR3 is TGTGCCAGCAGAAGACGGACACCGTCCTTCGAGCAGTACTTC.

This clone was observed a handful of times. This clone may be a read error of a much larger clone one base away. The chain recombines TRBV4-1 with TRBJ2-2; TRBD2 agrees at 9 bases. Germline-derived CDR1 and CDR2 are MGHRA and YSYEKL. J gave up 1 base and V 11 bases, and 8 bases lay outside the gene matches. This CDR3 spans 15 amino acids. The CDR3, as DNA: TGCGCCCCCACCCGACTAGCGGAGAACACCGGGGAGCTGTTTTTT. Protein sequence: CAPTRLAENTGELFF.

This chain connects TRBV5-5 to TRBJ1-4; D might be TRBD1 (6 bases). Germline V gives CDR1 SGHKS, CDR2 YYEKEE (reference sequence). The length of the CDR3 is 14 residues. V was pared by 1 base and J by 6 bases, with 10 bases between. The CDR3 bases are TGTGCCAGCAGCTTGACAGGGAGTGATGAAAAACTGTTTTTT. This gives the protein CASSLTGSDEKLFF.

The CDR3: CASSLASGNQPQHF. The CDR3 nucleotides are TGTGCCAGCAGCTTAGCGTCGGGCAATCAGCCCCAGCATTTT. This chain connects TRBV7-9 to TRBJ1-5; the D is unclear. CDR1 SEHNR and CDR2 FQNEAQ come from the germline V gene (reference sequence). Trimming cost V 0 bases and J 2 bases, with 5 bases left between them. CDR3 length equals 14 residues.

A note on this clone: Other DNA variants within this sample encode the same CDR3. This rearrangement joins TRBV12-3 or TRBV12-4 to TRBJ1-1; D not resolved. V shed 4 bases and J shed 0 bases, with 6 bases lying between them. The CDR3 length is 13 residues. CDR3 nucleotide sequence: TGTGCCAGCAGTTCTCTACTGAACACTGAAGCTTTCTTT. Protein product: CASSSLLNTEAFF.

The rearrangement joins TRBV24-1 to TRBJ2-1; 10 bases align to TRBD2. The V gene's germline CDR1 is KGHDR and CDR2 SFDVKD. The ends lost 4 bases at V and 7 bases at J; junction bases unmatched: 9. This CDR3 region has 16 residues. For the CDR3, the DNA is TGTGCCACCAGTGACTACGGACTAGCGGCCCAAAATGAGCAGTTCTTC. Translation: CATSDYGLAAQNEQFF.

This chain joins TRBV7-9 and TRBJ2-7, with a tentative D call TRBD2 (6 bases). V lost 3 bases to trimming and J lost 0 bases, with 21 bases between them. Germline V gene lookup returns CDR1 SEHNR and CDR2 FQNEAQ (reference sequence). The CDR3 has 18 amino acids. The CDR3 sequence: CASSFSGISGLSSYEQYF. CDR3 coding DNA: TGTGCCAGCAGCTTCAGTGGGATCAGCGGGCTTAGCTCCTACGAGCAGTACTTC.

The chain carries TRBV28 and TRBJ2-7, with D perhaps TRBD2 (5 bases). This CDR3 has 15 residues. The V gene lost 3 bases and the J gene lost 2 bases, with 14 bases spanning the gap. Germline V CDR1 and CDR2: MDHEN, SYDVKM. The CDR3 here is CASSLASAGTYEQYF. The DNA of the CDR3 is TGTGCCAGCAGTTTGGCTTCGGCCGGGACCTACGAGCAGTACTTC.

V is TRBV5-6 and J is TRBJ1-2, with D possibly matching TRBD1 (5 bases). Germline values: CDR1 SGHDT, CDR2 YYEEEE. Trimming took off 2 bases at V and 7 bases at J, with 9 bases between the two ends. The CDR3 totals 12 residues. CDR3 protein: CASSLAGPGYTF. In nucleotides, the CDR3 is TGTGCCAGCAGCTTAGCAGGGCCTGGCTACACCTTC.

The chain has TRBV5-1 and TRBJ1-1; D uncertain. The V end was cut by 0 bases, the J end by 4 bases, with 13 bases between. Germline CDR1 SGHRS, CDR2 YFSETQ. The CDR3 spans 15 residues. Written as DNA, the CDR3 is TGCGCCAGCAGCTTGGAACTCGGGAGGAGCACTGAAGCTTTCTTT. This gives the protein CASSLELGRSTEAFF.

There are a few counts of this clone. The chain links TRBV4-3 to TRBJ2-1, with a possible D match to TRBD2 (7 bases). V gave up 1 base and J gave up 2 bases, with 9 bases separating them. Looked up from germline, CDR1 is LGHNA and CDR2 is YSLEER. The CDR3 covers 15 residues. This CDR3 reads CASSQAGGPYNEQFF. CDR3 in DNA: TGCGCCAGCAGCCAAGCCGGGGGGCCCTACAATGAGCAGTTCTTC.